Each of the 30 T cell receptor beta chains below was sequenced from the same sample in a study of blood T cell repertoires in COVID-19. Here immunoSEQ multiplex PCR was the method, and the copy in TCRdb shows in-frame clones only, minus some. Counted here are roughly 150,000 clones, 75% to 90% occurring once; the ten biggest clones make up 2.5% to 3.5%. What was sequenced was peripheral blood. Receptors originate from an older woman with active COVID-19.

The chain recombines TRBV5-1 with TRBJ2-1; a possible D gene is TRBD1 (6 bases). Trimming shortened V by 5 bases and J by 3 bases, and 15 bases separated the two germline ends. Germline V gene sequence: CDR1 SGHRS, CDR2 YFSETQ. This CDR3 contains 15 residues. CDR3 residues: CASRQGQGNYNEQFF. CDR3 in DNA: TGCGCCAGCAGGCAGGGACAAGGGAACTACAATGAGCAGTTCTTC. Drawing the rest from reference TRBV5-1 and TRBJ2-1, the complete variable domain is KAGVTQTPRYLIKTRGQQVTLSCSPISGHRSVSWYQQTPGQGLQFLFEYFSETQRNKGNFPGRFSGRQFSNSRSEMNVSTLELGDSALYLCASRQGQGNYNEQFFGPGTRLTVL.

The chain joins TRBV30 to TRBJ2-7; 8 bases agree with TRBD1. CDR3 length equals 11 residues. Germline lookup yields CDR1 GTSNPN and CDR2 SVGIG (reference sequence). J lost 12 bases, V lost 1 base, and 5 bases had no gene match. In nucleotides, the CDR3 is TGTGCCTGGAGTGACTCAGGGGGCAGGTACTTC. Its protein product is CAWSDSGGRYF.

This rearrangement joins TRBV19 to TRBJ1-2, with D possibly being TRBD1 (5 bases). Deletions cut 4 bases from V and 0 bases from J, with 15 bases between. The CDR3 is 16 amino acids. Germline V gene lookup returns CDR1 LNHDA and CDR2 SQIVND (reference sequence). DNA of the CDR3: TGTGCCAGTAGTACTTCCGCCGGGACTGCTAACTATGGCTACACCTTC. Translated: CASSTSAGTANYGYTF.

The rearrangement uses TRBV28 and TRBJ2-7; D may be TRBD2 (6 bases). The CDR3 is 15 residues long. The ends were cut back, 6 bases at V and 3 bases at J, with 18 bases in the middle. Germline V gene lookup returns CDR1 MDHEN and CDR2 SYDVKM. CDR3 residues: CASSPGLARDYEQYF. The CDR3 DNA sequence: TGTGCCAGCAGCCCGGGGCTAGCGCGAGACTACGAGCAGTACTTC. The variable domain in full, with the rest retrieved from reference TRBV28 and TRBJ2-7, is DVKVTQSSRYLVKRTGEKVFLECVQDMDHENMFWYRQDPGLGLRLIYFSYDVKMKEKGDIPEGYSVSREKKERFSLILESASTNQTSMYLCASSPGLARDYEQYFGPGTRLTVT.

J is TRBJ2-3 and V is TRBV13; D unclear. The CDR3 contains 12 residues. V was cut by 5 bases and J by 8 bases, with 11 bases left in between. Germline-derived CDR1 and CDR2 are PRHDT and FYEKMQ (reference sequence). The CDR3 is CASSAVRFTQYF. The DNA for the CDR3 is TGTGCCAGCAGCGCGGTACGTTTTACGCAGTATTTT.

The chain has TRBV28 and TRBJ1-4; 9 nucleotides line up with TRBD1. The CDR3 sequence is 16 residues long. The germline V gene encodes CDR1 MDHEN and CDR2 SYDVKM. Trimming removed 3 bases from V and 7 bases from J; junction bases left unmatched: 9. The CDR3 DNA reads TGTGCCAGCAGTTTTAGGTCGACAGGGGGGTTTGAAAAACTGTTTTTT. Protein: CASSFRSTGGFEKLFF.

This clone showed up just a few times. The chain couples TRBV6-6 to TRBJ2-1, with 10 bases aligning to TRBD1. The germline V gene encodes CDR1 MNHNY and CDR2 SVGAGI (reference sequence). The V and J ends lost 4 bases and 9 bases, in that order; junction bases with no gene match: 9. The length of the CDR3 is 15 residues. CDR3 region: CASSSLTGGSSEQFF. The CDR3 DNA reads TGTGCCAGCAGTTCCCTGACAGGGGGCAGTTCTGAGCAGTTCTTC.

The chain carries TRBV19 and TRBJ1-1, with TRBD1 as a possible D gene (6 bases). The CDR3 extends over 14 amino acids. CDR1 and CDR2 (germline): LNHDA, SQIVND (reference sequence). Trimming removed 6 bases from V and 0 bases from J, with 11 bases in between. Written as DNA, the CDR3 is TGTGCCAGTAGCGACGGACAGCTGAACACTGAAGCTTTCTTT. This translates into CASSDGQLNTEAFF.

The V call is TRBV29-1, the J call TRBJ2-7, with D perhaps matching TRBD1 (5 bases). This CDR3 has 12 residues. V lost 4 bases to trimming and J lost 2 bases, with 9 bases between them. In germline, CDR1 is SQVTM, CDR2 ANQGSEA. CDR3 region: CSVVVQAYEQYF. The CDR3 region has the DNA TGCAGCGTTGTGGTACAGGCCTACGAGCAGTACTTC.

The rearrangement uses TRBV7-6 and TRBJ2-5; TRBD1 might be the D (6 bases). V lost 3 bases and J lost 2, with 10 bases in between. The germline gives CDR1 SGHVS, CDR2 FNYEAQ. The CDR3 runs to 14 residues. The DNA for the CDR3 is TGTGCCAGCAGCTTCAGGACAGCTCAAGAGACCCAGTACTTC. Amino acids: CASSFRTAQETQYF.

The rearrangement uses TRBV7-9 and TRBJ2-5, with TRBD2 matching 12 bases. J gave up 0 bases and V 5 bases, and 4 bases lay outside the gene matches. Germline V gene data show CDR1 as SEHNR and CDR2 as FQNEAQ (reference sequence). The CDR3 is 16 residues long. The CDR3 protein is CASSLRTSGNQETQYF. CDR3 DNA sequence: TGTGCCAGCAGCCTAAGGACTAGCGGGAACCAAGAGACCCAGTACTTC.

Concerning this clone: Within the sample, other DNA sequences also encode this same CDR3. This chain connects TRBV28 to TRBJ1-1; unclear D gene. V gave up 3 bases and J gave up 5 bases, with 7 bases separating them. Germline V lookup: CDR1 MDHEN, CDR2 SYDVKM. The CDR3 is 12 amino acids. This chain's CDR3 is CASSLPRTEAFF. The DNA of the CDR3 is TGTGCCAGCAGTTTGCCCCGGACTGAAGCTTTCTTT.

The chain's CDR3 is CASSFKDRTEAFF. CDR3 nucleotide sequence: TGTGCCAGCAGCTTTAAAGACAGAACTGAAGCTTTCTTT. This chain connects TRBV7-2 to TRBJ1-1; D might be TRBD1 (5 bases). Trimming removed 3 bases from V and 5 bases from J, with 10 bases in between. The CDR3 runs to 13 residues. Germline loops: CDR1 SGHTA, CDR2 FQGNSA.

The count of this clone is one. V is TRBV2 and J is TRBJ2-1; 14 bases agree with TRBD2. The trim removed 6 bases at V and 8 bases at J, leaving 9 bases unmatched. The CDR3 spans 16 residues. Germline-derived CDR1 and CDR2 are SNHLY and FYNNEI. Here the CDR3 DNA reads TGTGCCAGCAGAGGGGCTGGACTAGCGGGGGGTGATGAGCAGTTCTTC. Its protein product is CASRGAGLAGGDEQFF.

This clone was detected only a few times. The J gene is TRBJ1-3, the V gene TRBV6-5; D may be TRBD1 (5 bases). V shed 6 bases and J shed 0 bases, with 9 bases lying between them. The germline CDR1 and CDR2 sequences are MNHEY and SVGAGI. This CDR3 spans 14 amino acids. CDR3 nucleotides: TGTGCCAGCAGACCAGGGTCCTCTGGAAACACCATATATTTT. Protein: CASRPGSSGNTIYF.

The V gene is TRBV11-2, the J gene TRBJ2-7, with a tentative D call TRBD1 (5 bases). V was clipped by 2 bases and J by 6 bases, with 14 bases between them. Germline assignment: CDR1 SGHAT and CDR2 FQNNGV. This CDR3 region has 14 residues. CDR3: CASSLTGAVAEQYF. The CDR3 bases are TGTGCCAGCAGCTTAACTGGGGCTGTCGCCGAGCAGTACTTC.

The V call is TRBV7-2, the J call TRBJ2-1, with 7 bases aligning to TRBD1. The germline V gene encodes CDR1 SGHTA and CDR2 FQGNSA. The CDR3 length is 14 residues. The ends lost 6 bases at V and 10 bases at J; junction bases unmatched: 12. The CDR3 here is CASRQGWGPGEQFF. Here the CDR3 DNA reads TGTGCCAGCAGACAGGGGTGGGGGCCAGGCGAGCAGTTCTTC.

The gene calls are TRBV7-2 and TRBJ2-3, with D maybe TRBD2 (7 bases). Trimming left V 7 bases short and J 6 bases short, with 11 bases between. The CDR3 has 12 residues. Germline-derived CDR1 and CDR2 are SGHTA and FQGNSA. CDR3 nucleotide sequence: TGTGCCAGCATGGGGGGGGGCGATACGCAGTATTTT. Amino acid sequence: CASMGGGDTQYF.

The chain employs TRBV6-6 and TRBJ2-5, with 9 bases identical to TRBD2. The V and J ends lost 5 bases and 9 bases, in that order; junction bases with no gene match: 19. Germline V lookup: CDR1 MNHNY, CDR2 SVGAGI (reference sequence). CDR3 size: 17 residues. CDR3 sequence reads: CASSPHPRLAEEQAQYF. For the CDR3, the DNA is TGTGCCAGCAGTCCCCACCCACGACTAGCGGAGGAACAAGCCCAGTACTTC.

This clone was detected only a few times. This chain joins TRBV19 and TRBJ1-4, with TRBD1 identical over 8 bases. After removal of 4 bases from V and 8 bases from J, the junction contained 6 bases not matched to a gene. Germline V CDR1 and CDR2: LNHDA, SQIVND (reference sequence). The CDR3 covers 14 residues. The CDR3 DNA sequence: TGTGCCAGTAGTACAGGGGGCGCGGGGGAAAAACTGTTTTTT. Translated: CASSTGGAGEKLFF. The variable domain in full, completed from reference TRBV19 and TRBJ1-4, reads DGGITQSPKYLFRKEGQNVTLSCEQNLNHDAMYWYRQDPGQGLRLIYYSQIVNDFQKGDIAEGYSVSREKKESFPLTVTSAQKNPTAFYLCASSTGGAGEKLFFGSGTQLSVL.

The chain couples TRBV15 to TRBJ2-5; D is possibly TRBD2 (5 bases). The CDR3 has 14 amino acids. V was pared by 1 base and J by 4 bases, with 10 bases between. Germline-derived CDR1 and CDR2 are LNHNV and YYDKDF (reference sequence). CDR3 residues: CATSRVGGPETQYF. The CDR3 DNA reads TGTGCCACCAGCAGAGTTGGCGGGCCAGAGACCCAGTACTTC.

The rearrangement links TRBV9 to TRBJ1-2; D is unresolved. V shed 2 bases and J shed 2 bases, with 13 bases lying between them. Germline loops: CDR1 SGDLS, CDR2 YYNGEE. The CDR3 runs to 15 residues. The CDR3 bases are TGTGCCAGCAGCGTTACCCCCGACGGGAACTATGGCTACACCTTC. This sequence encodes CASSVTPDGNYGYTF.

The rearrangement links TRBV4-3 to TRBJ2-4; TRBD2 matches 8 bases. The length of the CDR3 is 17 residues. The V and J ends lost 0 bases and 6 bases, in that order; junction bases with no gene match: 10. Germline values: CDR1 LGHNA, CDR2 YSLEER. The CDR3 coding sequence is TGCGCCAGCAGCCAAGATGGAATAGCGGGACAATCAAACATTCAGTACTTC. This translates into CASSQDGIAGQSNIQYF.

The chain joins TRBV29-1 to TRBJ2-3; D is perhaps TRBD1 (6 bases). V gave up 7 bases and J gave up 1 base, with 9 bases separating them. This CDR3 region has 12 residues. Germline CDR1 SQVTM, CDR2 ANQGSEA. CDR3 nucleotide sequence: TGCAGCGCCAGACAGGGCACAGATACGCAGTATTTT. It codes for CSARQGTDTQYF.

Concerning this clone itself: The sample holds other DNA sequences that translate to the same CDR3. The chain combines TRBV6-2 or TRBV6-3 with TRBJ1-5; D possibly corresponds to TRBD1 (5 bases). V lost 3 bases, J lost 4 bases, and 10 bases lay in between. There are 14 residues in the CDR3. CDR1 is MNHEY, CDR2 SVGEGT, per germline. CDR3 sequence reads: CASSYGGGNQPQHF. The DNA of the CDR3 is TGTGCCAGCAGTTATGGGGGGGGGAATCAGCCCCAGCATTTT.

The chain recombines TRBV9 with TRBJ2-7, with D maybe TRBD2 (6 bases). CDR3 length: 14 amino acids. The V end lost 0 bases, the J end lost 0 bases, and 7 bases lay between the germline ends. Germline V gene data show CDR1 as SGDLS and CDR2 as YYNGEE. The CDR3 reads CASSVEDYSYEQYF. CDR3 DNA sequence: TGTGCCAGCAGCGTAGAGGACTACTCCTACGAGCAGTACTTC.

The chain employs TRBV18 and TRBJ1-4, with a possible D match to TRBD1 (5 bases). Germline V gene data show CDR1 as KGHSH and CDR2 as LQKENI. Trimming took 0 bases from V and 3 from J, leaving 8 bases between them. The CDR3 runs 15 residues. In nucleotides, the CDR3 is TGTGCCAGCTCACCACCGGGACTTCCTAATGAAAAACTGTTTTTT. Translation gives CASSPPGLPNEKLFF.

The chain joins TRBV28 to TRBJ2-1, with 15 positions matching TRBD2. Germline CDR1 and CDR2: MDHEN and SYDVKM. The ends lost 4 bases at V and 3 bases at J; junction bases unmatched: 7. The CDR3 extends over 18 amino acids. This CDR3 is CASSSRTSGRAFYNEQFF. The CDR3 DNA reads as TGTGCCAGCAGTTCTCGGACTAGCGGGAGGGCCTTCTACAATGAGCAGTTCTTC.

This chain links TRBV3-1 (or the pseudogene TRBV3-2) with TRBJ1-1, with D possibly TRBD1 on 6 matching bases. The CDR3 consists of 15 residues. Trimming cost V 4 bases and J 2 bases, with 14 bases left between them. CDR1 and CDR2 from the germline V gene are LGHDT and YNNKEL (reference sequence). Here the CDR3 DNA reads TGTGCCAGCAGCCCGGGAAGGACAGTTAACACTGAAGCTTTCTTT. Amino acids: CASSPGRTVNTEAFF.

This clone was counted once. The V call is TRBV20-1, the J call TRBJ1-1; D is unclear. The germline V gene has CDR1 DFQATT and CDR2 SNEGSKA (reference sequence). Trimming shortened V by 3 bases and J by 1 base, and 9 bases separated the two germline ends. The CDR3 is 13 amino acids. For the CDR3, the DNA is TGCAGTGCTAGTGAACAGCAGAACACTGAAGCTTTCTTT. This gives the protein CSASEQQNTEAFF.